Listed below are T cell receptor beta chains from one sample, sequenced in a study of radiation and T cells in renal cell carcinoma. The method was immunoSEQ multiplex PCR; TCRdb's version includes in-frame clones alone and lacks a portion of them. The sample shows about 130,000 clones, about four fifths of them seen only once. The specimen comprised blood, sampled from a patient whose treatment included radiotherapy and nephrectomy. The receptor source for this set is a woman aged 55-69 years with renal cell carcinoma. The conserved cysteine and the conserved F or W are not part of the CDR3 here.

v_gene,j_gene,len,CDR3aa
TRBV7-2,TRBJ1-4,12,ASSQTARREKLF
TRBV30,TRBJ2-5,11,AWSGQAQGTQY
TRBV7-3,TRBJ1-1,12,ASAPGNMNTEAF
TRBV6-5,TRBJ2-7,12,ASSYSPAIYEQY
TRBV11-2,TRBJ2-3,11,ASSFGPTDTQY
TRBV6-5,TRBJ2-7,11,ASRRTEGYEQY
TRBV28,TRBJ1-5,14,ASSPGASPRNQPQH
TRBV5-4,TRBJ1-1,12,ASSLGQGYTEAF
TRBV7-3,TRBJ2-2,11,ASSWTSAGELF
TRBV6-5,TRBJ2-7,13,ASSLTQGRAYEQY
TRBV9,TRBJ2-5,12,ASSVDWRGETQY
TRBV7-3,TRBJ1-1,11,ASSSRRDTEAF
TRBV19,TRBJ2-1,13,ASSKMSSSYNEQF
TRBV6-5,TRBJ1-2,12,ASSSGQLRYGYT
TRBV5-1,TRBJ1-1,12,ASNTGTANTEAF
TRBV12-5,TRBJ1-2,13,ASAAQAGGYGGYT
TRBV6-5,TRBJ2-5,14,ASSYSHGLARETQY
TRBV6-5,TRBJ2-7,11,ASRPAVSYEQY
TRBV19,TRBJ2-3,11,ASSMTSGEREY
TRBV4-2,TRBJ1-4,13,ASSQDTGGNEKLF
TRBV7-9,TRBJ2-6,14,ASSLQGPSGANVLT
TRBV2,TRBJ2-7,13,ASSTNRGLTYEQY
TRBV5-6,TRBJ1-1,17,ASSFGWTLQAVLNTEAF